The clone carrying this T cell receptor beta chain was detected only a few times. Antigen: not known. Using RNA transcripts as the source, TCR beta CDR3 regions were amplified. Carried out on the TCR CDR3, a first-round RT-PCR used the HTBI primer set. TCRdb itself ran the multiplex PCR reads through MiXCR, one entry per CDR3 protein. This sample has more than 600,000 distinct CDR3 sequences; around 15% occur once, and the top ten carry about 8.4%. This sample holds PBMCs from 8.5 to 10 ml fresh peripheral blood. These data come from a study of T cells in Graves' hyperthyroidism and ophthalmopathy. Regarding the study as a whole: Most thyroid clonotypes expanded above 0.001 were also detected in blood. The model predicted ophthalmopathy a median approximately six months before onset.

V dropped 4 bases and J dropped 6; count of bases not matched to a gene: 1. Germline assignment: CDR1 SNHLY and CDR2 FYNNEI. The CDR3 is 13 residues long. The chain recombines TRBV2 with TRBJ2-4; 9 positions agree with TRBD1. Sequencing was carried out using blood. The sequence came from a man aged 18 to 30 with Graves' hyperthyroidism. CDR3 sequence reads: CASSGGQGNIQYF. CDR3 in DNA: TGTGCCAGCAGTGGGGGACAGGGAAACATTCAGTACTTC.